These 32 T cell receptor beta chains were sequenced from one sample in a study of cytotoxic CD8 clonotypes in ibrutinib-treated CLL. Repertoires were generated with immunoSEQ multiplex PCR, while TCRdb's copy carries only in-frame clones and drops some. The repertoire holds around 310,000 clones, with more than 65% as singletons. The sequenced sample was PBMCs, obtained before ibrutinib treatment. These receptors all stem from a human donor with chronic lymphocytic leukemia.

This rearrangement joins TRBV12-5 to TRBJ2-6; D perhaps matches TRBD1 (6 bases). Germline loops: CDR1 LGHNT, CDR2 FRNRAP. V lost 0 bases and J 2 bases, leaving 8 bases between the germline ends. The CDR3 consists of 16 residues. The CDR3 is CASGLVGGAGANVLTF. CDR3 DNA sequence: TGTGCTAGTGGTTTGGTAGGGGGTGCTGGGGCCAACGTCCTGACTTTC.

The chain uses TRBV9 and TRBJ2-1, with D possibly being TRBD1 (7 bases). The CDR3 totals 15 residues. Germline V gives CDR1 SGDLS, CDR2 YYNGEE. The ends were cut back, 3 bases at V and 9 bases at J, with 19 bases in the middle. CDR3 amino acids: CASSDQGGLSGEQFF. CDR3 in DNA: TGTGCCAGCAGCGATCAGGGGGGCCTTTCGGGTGAGCAGTTCTTC.

The rearrangement joins TRBV7-2 to TRBJ1-5; D not resolved. CDR3 length: 15 amino acids. V was trimmed by 3 bases and J by 2 bases, leaving 11 bases between them. Germline values: CDR1 SGHTA, CDR2 FQGNSA. CDR3 in amino acids: CASSFPGGGNQPQHF. DNA for the CDR3: TGTGCCAGCAGCTTCCCGGGAGGCGGCAATCAGCCCCAGCATTTT.

This clone has only a few counts. The gene calls are TRBV30 and TRBJ2-7; 7 bases map to TRBD1. J was trimmed by 0 bases and V by 4 bases; bases with no gene match: 6. Germline lookup yields CDR1 GTSNPN and CDR2 SVGIG (reference sequence). The length of the CDR3 is 14 residues. The CDR3 DNA reads as TGTGCCTGGAATCCGGACAGGTACTCCTACGAGCAGTACTTC. Protein: CAWNPDRYSYEQYF.

The rearrangement uses TRBV29-1 and TRBJ2-1; the D gene is possibly TRBD2 (5 bases). This CDR3 has 13 residues. Per germline, CDR1 SQVTM and CDR2 ANQGSEA. Trimming removed 7 bases at V and 0 bases at J, with 10 bases between. CDR3 DNA: TGCAGCGCGGGGAGTGTCTCCTACAATGAGCAGTTCTTC. Translation: CSAGSVSYNEQFF.

This clone was recorded once. The sample contains more than one DNA sequence encoding this CDR3. This chain connects TRBV6-1 to TRBJ1-2; D is unclear. The V end was cut by 7 bases, the J end by 1 base, with 7 bases between. Germline CDR1 MNHNS, CDR2 SASEGT. The CDR3 is made up of 12 amino acids. This CDR3 reads CASTTDNYGYTF. Written as DNA, the CDR3 is TGTGCCAGCACCACAGATAACTATGGCTACACCTTC.

This rearrangement joins TRBV5-1 to TRBJ1-1; D gene uncertain. This CDR3 has 12 amino acids. Trimming took off 4 bases at V and 4 bases at J, with 8 bases between the two ends. Germline assignment: CDR1 SGHRS and CDR2 YFSETQ. The chain's CDR3 is CASSPGGTEAFF. In DNA, the CDR3 is TGCGCCAGCAGCCCTGGCGGCACTGAAGCTTTCTTT. Based on the CDR3 plus reference TRBV5-1 and TRBJ1-1, the full variable domain is KAGVTQTPRYLIKTRGQQVTLSCSPISGHRSVSWYQQTPGQGLQFLFEYFSETQRNKGNFPGRFSGRQFSNSRSEMNVSTLELGDSALYLCASSPGGTEAFFGQGTRLTVV.

The chain combines TRBV5-6 with TRBJ1-2; 7 bases are shared with TRBD1. The germline CDR1 and CDR2 sequences are SGHDT and YYEEEE. J gave up 8 bases and V 3 bases, and 13 bases lay outside the gene matches. This CDR3 spans 15 amino acids. The CDR3 here is CASSSPGQILGGYTF. As DNA, the CDR3 is TGTGCCAGCAGCTCGCCGGGACAGATCTTGGGGGGCTACACCTTC.

The V gene is TRBV11-2, the J gene TRBJ2-1; no firm D call. Trimming removed 1 base from V and 9 bases from J, with 10 bases in between. The CDR3 has 13 residues. Germline V gene sequence: CDR1 SGHAT, CDR2 FQNNGV. CDR3 protein: CASSLGGYVEQFF. For the CDR3, the DNA is TGTGCCAGCAGCTTAGGAGGATATGTTGAGCAGTTCTTC.

CDR3 loop: CASSLSGAYNEQFF. The CDR3 bases are TGTGCCAGCAGTTTGAGCGGGGCCTACAATGAGCAGTTCTTC. V and J are TRBV27 and TRBJ2-1, with 7 bases matching TRBD2. The CDR3 totals 14 residues. From germline, CDR1 is MNHEY and CDR2 SMNVEV (reference sequence). V gave up 3 bases and J gave up 2 bases; unmatched junction bases: 1.

The CDR3 spells CASSPPTGNYNEQFF. The CDR3 nucleotides read TGTGCCAGCAGCCCCCCGACAGGGAACTACAATGAGCAGTTCTTC. The rearrangement joins TRBV11-3 to TRBJ2-1; 7 positions agree with TRBD1. The CDR3 totals 15 residues. With 5 bases clipped from V and 3 bases from J, the junction kept 7 bases outside the gene matches. The germline V gene encodes CDR1 SGHNT and CDR2 YENEEA. The entire variable domain, with the rest obtained from reference TRBV11-3 and TRBJ2-1, is as follows: EAGVVQSPRYKIIEKKQPVAFWCNPISGHNTLYWYLQNLGQGPELLIRYENEEAVDDSQLPKDRFSAERLKGVDSTLKIQPAELGDSAVYLCASSPPTGNYNEQFFGPGTRLTVL.

The rearrangement joins TRBV27 to TRBJ2-7, with TRBD2 matching 11 bases. After removal of 6 bases from V and 3 bases from J, the junction contained 7 bases not matched to a gene. Germline loops: CDR1 MNHEY, CDR2 SMNVEV (reference sequence). The CDR3 extends over 15 amino acids. The CDR3 is CASRHGTSGIYEQYF. CDR3 DNA sequence: TGTGCCAGCAGGCATGGGACTAGCGGAATCTACGAGCAGTACTTC.

This chain uses TRBV7-3 with TRBJ2-1; TRBD2 matches at 8 bases. V trimming: 2 bases; J trimming: 3 bases; junction bases outside the gene matches: 3. The germline V gene encodes CDR1 SGHTA and CDR2 FQGTGA. This CDR3 comprises 15 residues. The CDR3 DNA reads TGTGCCAGCAGCTTAGTAGCGGGAAGCTACAATGAGCAGTTCTTC. This codes for CASSLVAGSYNEQFF.

V is TRBV5-1 and J is TRBJ2-7; D may be TRBD2 (5 bases). Deletions cut 4 bases from V and 4 bases from J, with 15 bases between. Germline assignment: CDR1 SGHRS and CDR2 YFSETQ. The CDR3 runs to 14 residues. CDR3 nucleotide sequence: TGCGCCAGCAGCCCGAAGGTTGAGGGATACGAGCAGTACTTC. Protein product: CASSPKVEGYEQYF.

The rearrangement uses TRBV29-1 and TRBJ2-2, with D perhaps TRBD1 (6 bases). CDR3 length equals 13 residues. The V gene's germline CDR1 is SQVTM and CDR2 ANQGSEA. With 3 bases removed from V and 5 bases from J, the gap between germline ends came to 10 bases. CDR3 sequence (DNA): TGCAGCGTTGACAGGGGAAGAACCGGGGAGCTGTTTTTT. Its protein is CSVDRGRTGELFF.

The chain joins TRBV2 to TRBJ1-2; D remains unclear. With 6 bases removed from V and 11 bases from J, the gap between germline ends came to 13 bases. The CDR3 is made up of 11 amino acids. In germline, CDR1 is SNHLY, CDR2 FYNNEI. In DNA form, the CDR3 reads TGTGCCAGCAGAGAGGCTGACCGGTACACCTTC. Encoded protein: CASREADRYTF. The whole variable domain, remainder taken from reference TRBV2 and TRBJ1-2, is EPEVTQTPSHQVTQMGQEVILRCVPISNHLYFYWYRQILGQKVEFLVSFYNNEISEKSEIFDDQFSVERPDGSNFTLKIRSTKLEDSAMYFCASREADRYTFGSGTRLTVV.

The rearrangement links TRBV10-1 to TRBJ2-7; 12 nucleotides line up with TRBD2. Germline V gene lookup returns CDR1 WNHNN and CDR2 SYGVQD (reference sequence). The CDR3 consists of 15 residues. Trimming at V came to 3 bases and at J to 7 bases, leaving 7 bases not matched to a gene. The CDR3 region is CASSEVGLAGGEQYF. The CDR3 DNA is TGCGCCAGCAGTGAAGTCGGGCTAGCGGGAGGGGAGCAGTACTTC.

The chain employs TRBV18 and TRBJ2-5, with D maybe TRBD1 (6 bases). V was clipped by 4 bases and J by 1 base, with 7 bases between them. In germline, CDR1 is KGHSH, CDR2 LQKENI. The CDR3 has 13 amino acids. The CDR3 DNA is TGTGCCAGCTCACAGGACAGCCAAGAGACCCAGTACTTC. Protein product: CASSQDSQETQYF.

CDR3 residues: CASRALSKNTEAFF. In DNA, the CDR3 is TGTGCCAGCAGGGCCCTTAGTAAGAACACTGAAGCTTTCTTT. The chain couples TRBV6-1 to TRBJ1-1, with D unclear. The CDR3 is 14 residues long. Germline values: CDR1 MNHNS, CDR2 SASEGT. With 6 bases removed from V and 1 base from J, the gap between germline ends came to 12 bases.

The chain recombines TRBV30 with TRBJ2-2, with 7 bases identical to TRBD2. The CDR3 sequence is 15 residues long. Germline values: CDR1 GTSNPN, CDR2 SVGIG (reference sequence). V lost 2 bases and J lost 1; bases outside the gene matches: 4. The CDR3 protein is CAWSRLAQNTGELFF. The CDR3 nucleotides read TGTGCCTGGAGTCGACTAGCCCAGAACACCGGGGAGCTGTTTTTT. Complete variable domain (other parts from reference TRBV30 and TRBJ2-2): SQTIHQWPATLVQPVGSPLSLECTVEGTSNPNLYWYRQAAGRGLQLLFYSVGIGQISSEVPQNLSASRPQDRQFILSSKKLLLSDSGFYLCAWSRLAQNTGELFFGEGSRLTVL.

On this clone: Germline is not matched at one junction end, which may reflect a read error. This chain connects TRBV30 to TRBJ1-1; 7 nucleotides line up with TRBD1. The CDR3 is made up of 13 amino acids. The germline V gene encodes CDR1 GTSNPN and CDR2 SVGIG (reference sequence). The CDR3 sequence is CAWRGQLRQLVLF. The CDR3 DNA follows: TGTGCCTGGCGGGGACAGCTGCGTCAGCTGGTTCTCTTT.

This clone appeared a few times. This chain joins TRBV7-2 and TRBJ2-2, with TRBD2 as a possible D gene (5 bases). Trimming shortened V by 1 base and J by 3 bases, and 9 bases separated the two germline ends. Germline V gene sequence: CDR1 SGHTA, CDR2 FQGNSA. This CDR3 comprises 15 residues. The CDR3 nucleotides read TGTGCCAGCAGCTTAGTAGTGGGAGACACCGGGGAGCTGTTTTTT. Encoded protein: CASSLVVGDTGELFF.

V gene TRBV7-6 combines with J gene TRBJ2-3; D is unclear. The CDR3 has 15 residues. Germline-derived CDR1 and CDR2 are SGHVS and FNYEAQ. V lost 2 bases to trimming and J lost 3 bases, with 12 bases between them. In nucleotides, the CDR3 is TGTGCCAGCAGCTTATTAGTACGGCATACAGATACGCAGTATTTT. It translates to CASSLLVRHTDTQYF.

CDR3 DNA: TGTGCCAGCAGCCCGGGAGGAGGTCCCTACAATGAGCAGTTCTTC. This translates into CASSPGGGPYNEQFF. This chain links TRBV6-5 with TRBJ2-1; 7 bases are shared with TRBD2. Germline CDR1 is MNHEY and CDR2 is SVGAGI. The CDR3 is 15 amino acids. J was trimmed by 2 bases and V by 6 bases; bases with no gene match: 7.

The gene calls are TRBV10-3 and TRBJ1-1, with D perhaps TRBD1 (5 bases). V gave up 8 bases and J gave up 4 bases, with 14 bases separating them. Germline assignment: CDR1 ENHRY and CDR2 SYGVKD. This CDR3 spans 13 amino acids. The CDR3 sequence: CAIGRGEPTEAFF. The CDR3 bases are TGTGCCATCGGCCGGGGGGAACCCACTGAAGCTTTCTTT.

V usage is TRBV7-9 and J usage is TRBJ2-7, with 15 bases that match TRBD2. The CDR3 sequence is 18 residues long. Germline trimming cut 5 bases from V and 0 bases from J; bases unmatched to any gene: 8. Germline assignment: CDR1 SEHNR and CDR2 FQNEAQ (reference sequence). The CDR3 sequence is CASSQGTSGRSSSYEQYF. The CDR3, as DNA: TGTGCCAGCAGCCAGGGGACTAGCGGGAGGTCGAGCTCCTACGAGCAGTACTTC.

The chain couples TRBV30 to TRBJ2-3, with 12 bases fitting TRBD2. Germline CDR1 is GTSNPN and CDR2 is SVGIG (reference sequence). The CDR3 loop spans 14 amino acids. J lost 4 bases, V lost 2 bases, and 1 base had no gene match. CDR3 coding DNA: TGTGCCTGGAGTCCTAGCGGGAGGGCAGATACGCAGTATTTT. Residues: CAWSPSGRADTQYF.

This chain uses TRBV11-3 with TRBJ2-7; D gene ambiguous. Looked up from germline, CDR1 is SGHNT and CDR2 is YENEEA. V was cut by 2 bases and J by 4 bases, with 6 bases left in between. This CDR3 region has 12 residues. CDR3: CASSLSYYEQYF. CDR3 DNA sequence: TGTGCCAGCAGCTTAAGCTATTACGAGCAGTACTTC.

On this clone: At one boundary the junction diverges from the germline segment, which might be a read error. V is TRBV6-1 and J is TRBJ1-2; TRBD1 aligns across 9 bases. CDR1 is MNHNS, CDR2 SASEGT, per germline. The CDR3 spans 16 residues. The DNA for the CDR3 is TGTGCCATCAGTGATAGCCAAGGGACAGGGAGGGATGGCTACACCTTC. This encodes CAISDSQGTGRDGYTF.

V usage is TRBV4-2 and J usage is TRBJ2-3, with TRBD1 matching 7 bases. J lost 0 bases, V lost 3 bases, and 6 bases had no gene match. Germline V gene sequence: CDR1 LGHNA, CDR2 YNFKEQ. The CDR3 is 16 amino acids. CDR3 bases: TGTGCCAGCAGCCACGAAGGACAGGCAAGCACAGATACGCAGTATTTT. Amino acids: CASSHEGQASTDTQYF.

This chain connects TRBV7-2 to TRBJ2-7; 8 bases are a match to TRBD2. The CDR3 spans 15 residues. Germline assignment: CDR1 SGHTA and CDR2 FQGNSA. J lost 3 bases, V lost 8 bases, and 12 bases had no gene match. This chain's CDR3 is CASLLSGRAFYEQYF. CDR3 DNA: TGTGCCAGCCTTCTCTCCGGGAGGGCCTTCTACGAGCAGTACTTC.

The V gene is TRBV7-2, the J gene TRBJ1-2; 11 bases line up with TRBD1. This CDR3 is built from 16 residues. Per germline, CDR1 SGHTA and CDR2 FQGNSA. Unmatched junction bases numbered 9, after V lost 5 bases and J lost 4 bases. The CDR3 region has the DNA TGTGCCAGCAGCCCTCGGACAGGGGGCCATAGCTATGGCTACACCTTC. Its translation: CASSPRTGGHSYGYTF.